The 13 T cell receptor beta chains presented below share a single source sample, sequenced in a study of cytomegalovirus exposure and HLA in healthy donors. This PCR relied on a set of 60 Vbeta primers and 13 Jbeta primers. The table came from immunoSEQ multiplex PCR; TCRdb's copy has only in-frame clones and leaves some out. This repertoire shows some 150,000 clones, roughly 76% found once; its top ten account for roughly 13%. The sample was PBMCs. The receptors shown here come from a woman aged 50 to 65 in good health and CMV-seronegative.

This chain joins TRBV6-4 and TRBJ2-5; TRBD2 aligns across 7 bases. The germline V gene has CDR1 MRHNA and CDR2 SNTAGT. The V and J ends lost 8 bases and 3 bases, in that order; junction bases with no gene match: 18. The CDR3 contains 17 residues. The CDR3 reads CASLGVTRPSGKETQYF. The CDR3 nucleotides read TGTGCCAGCTTGGGCGTAACAAGGCCTAGCGGAAAAGAGACCCAGTACTTC.

Here the CDR3 DNA reads TGTGCCAGCAGCTTAAGTTTGAGCGGAAAGCCCTCCTACAATGAGCAGTTCTTC. Translating it yields CASSLSLSGKPSYNEQFF. The rearrangement links TRBV7-6 to TRBJ2-1; TRBD2 is a possible D gene (5 bases). Trimming removed 2 bases at V and 0 bases at J, with 17 bases between. CDR3 size: 18 residues. Per the germline V gene, CDR1 is SGHVS and CDR2 is FNYEAQ. Looking up the rest from reference TRBV7-6 and TRBJ2-1 gives the full variable domain: GAGVSQSPRYKVTKRGQDVALRCDPISGHVSLYWYRQALGQGPEFLTYFNYEAQQDKSGLPNDRFSAERPEGSISTLTIQRTEQRDSAMYRCASSLSLSGKPSYNEQFFGPGTRLTVL.

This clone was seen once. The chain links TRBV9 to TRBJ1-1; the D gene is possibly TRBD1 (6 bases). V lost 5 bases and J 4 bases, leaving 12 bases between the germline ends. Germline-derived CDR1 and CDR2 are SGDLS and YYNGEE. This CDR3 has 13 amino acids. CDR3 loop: CASSWEGGTEAFF. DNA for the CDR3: TGTGCCAGCAGTTGGGAAGGGGGCACTGAAGCTTTCTTT. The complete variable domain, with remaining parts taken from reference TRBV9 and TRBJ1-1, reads DSGVTQTPKHLITATGQRVTLRCSPRSGDLSVYWYQQSLDQGLQFLIQYYNGEERAKGNILERFSAQQFPDLHSELNLSSLELGDSALYFCASSWEGGTEAFFGQGTRLTVV.

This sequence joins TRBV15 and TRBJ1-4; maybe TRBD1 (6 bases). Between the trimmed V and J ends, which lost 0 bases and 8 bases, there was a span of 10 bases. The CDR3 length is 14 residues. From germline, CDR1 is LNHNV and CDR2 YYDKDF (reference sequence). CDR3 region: CATSRDRGNEKLFF. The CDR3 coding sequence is TGTGCCACCAGCAGAGACAGGGGTAACGAAAAACTGTTTTTT.

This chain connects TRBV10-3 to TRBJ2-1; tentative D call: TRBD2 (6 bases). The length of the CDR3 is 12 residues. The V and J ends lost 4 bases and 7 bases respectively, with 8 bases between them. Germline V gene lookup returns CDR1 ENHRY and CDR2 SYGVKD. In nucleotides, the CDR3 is TGTGCCATCAGTGCGGGGGATAATGAGCAGTTCTTC. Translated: CAISAGDNEQFF.

The CDR3 loop is CASSLGAGGYYEQYF. CDR3 DNA: TGTGCCAGCAGTTTGGGGGCGGGAGGGTACTACGAGCAGTACTTC. V gene TRBV6-5 combines with J gene TRBJ2-7; 9 bases map to TRBD2. This CDR3 region has 15 residues. V was pared by 4 bases and J by 3 bases, with 7 bases of the junction left unmatched. Germline CDR1 MNHEY, CDR2 SVGAGI.

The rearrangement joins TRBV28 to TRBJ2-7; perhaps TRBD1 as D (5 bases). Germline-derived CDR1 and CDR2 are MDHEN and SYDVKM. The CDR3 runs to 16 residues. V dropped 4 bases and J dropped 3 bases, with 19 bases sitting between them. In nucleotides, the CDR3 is TGTGCCAGCAGTTCGCTGACAGAGTGGGTACACTACGAGCAGTACTTC. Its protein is CASSSLTEWVHYEQYF.

CDR3 DNA: TGTGCCAGCAGCTCCTCCTCCGGGACAGGGGGCTTCGAGCAGTACTTC. Protein sequence: CASSSSSGTGGFEQYF. The V and J genes are TRBV7-2 and TRBJ2-7; 12 nucleotides line up with TRBD1. V lost 4 bases to trimming and J lost 6 bases; unmatched junction nucleotides: 10. CDR1 is SGHTA, CDR2 FQGNSA, per germline. There are 16 residues in the CDR3.

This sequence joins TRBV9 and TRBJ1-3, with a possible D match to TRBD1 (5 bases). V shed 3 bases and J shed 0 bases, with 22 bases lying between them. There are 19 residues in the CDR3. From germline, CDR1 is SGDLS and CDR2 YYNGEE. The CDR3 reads CASSESGGWGGHSGNTIYF. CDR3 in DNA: TGTGCCAGCAGCGAGTCGGGGGGATGGGGCGGCCACTCTGGAAACACCATATATTTT.

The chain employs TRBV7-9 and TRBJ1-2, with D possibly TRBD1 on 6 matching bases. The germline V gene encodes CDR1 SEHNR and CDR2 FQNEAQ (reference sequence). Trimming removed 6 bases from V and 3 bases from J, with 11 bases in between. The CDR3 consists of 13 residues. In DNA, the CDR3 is TGTGCCAGCAGTTCACAGGGTGACTATGGCTACACCTTC. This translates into CASSSQGDYGYTF. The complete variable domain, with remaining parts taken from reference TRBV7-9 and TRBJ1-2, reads DTGVSQNPRHKITKRGQNVTFRCDPISEHNRLYWYRQTLGQGPEFLTYFQNEAQLEKSRLLSDRFSAERPKGSFSTLEIQRTEQGDSAMYLCASSSQGDYGYTFGSGTRLTVV.

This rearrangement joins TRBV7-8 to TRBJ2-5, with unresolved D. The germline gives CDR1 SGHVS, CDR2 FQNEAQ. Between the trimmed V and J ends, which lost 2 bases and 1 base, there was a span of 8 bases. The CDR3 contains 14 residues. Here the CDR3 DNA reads TGTGCCAGCAGCTTAAGACAACCCCAAGAGACCCAGTACTTC. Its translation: CASSLRQPQETQYF.

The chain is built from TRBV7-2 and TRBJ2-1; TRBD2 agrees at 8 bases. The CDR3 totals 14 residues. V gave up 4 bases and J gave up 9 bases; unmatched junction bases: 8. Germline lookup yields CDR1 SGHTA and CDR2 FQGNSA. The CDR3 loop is CASSSQRGGSEQFF. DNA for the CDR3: TGTGCCAGCAGCTCCCAACGCGGGGGGAGTGAGCAGTTCTTC. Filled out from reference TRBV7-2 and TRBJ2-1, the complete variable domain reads GAGVSQSPSNKVTEKGKDVELRCDPISGHTALYWYRQSLGQGLEFLIYFQGNSAPDKSGLPSDRFSAERTGGSVSTLTIQRTQQEDSAVYLCASSSQRGGSEQFFGPGTRLTVL.

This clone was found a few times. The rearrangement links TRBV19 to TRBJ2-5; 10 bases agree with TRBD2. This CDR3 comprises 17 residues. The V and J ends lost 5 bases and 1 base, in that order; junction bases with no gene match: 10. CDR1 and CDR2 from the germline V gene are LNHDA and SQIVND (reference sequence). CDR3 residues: CASSPKRTSGPQETQYF. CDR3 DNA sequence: TGTGCCAGTAGTCCAAAAAGGACTAGCGGTCCCCAAGAGACCCAGTACTTC.